Listed here are 30 T cell receptor beta chains from one sample, sequenced in a study of neurological immune-mediated disorders. TCRdb used MiXCR to reprocess the 5' RACE reads, holding one entry per CDR3 protein. The sample lists approximately 100,000 distinct CDR3 sequences, roughly 3.2% occurring once. The sequenced material came from PBMCs. These receptors came from a woman in her forties or fifties with multiple sclerosis.

This clonotype was seen repeatedly, ten times or more. The CDR3 DNA is TGTGCCAGCAGCCGAACTAGCGGGGGGTACCAAGAGACCCAGTACTTC. It specifies CASSRTSGGYQETQYF. The J gene is TRBJ2-5, the V gene TRBV3-1, with 12 bases lining up with TRBD2. The CDR3 runs 16 residues. Germline V gene sequence: CDR1 LGHDT, CDR2 YNNKEL (reference sequence). V lost 4 bases to trimming and J lost 0 bases; unmatched junction nucleotides: 3.

With respect to this clonotype: This may be a read error: a much more frequent sequence differs by one nucleotide. This chain joins TRBV9 and TRBJ2-7, with a weak D call TRBD2 (6 bases). V lost 4 bases and J 3 bases, leaving 17 bases between the germline ends. Germline CDR1 reads SGDLS; CDR2 reads YYNGEE. There are 15 residues in the CDR3. The CDR3 DNA reads as TGTGCCAGCAGCCTCTCATCGGGGGTCGACTACGAGCAGTACTTC. Its translation: CASSLSSGVDYEQYF.

This clonotype showed up many times. The V and J genes are TRBV12-3 or TRBV12-4 and TRBJ2-1; unclear D gene. V was shortened by 1 base and J by 9 bases, with 10 bases between the two germline ends. This CDR3 region has 13 residues. This chain's CDR3 is CASSLVRRSEQFF. CDR3 in DNA: TGTGCCAGCAGTTTAGTTCGGCGTAGTGAGCAGTTCTTC.

This clonotype was seen at least ten times. An end of the junction differs from the germline gene, which may be a read error. The chain combines TRBV5-6 with TRBJ2-7, with no clear D. Looked up from germline, CDR1 is SGHDT and CDR2 is YYEEEE. This CDR3 is built from 12 residues. Written as DNA, the CDR3 is TGTGCCAGCAGCCTACTGACGGACGAGCAATACTTC. As protein: CASSLLTDEQYF.

This clonotype was found many times. The chain combines TRBV11-1 with TRBJ2-1, with TRBD2 as a possible D gene (6 bases). Germline CDR1 and CDR2: SGHAT and FQDESV (reference sequence). Trimming pared 3 bases from V and 2 bases from J, leaving 17 bases between. This CDR3 spans 17 amino acids. CDR3 in amino acids: CASSFRGTQITYNEQFF. CDR3 DNA sequence: TGTGCCAGCAGCTTCCGGGGGACCCAAATAACCTACAATGAGCAGTTCTTC. Variable domain in full (rest from reference TRBV11-1 and TRBJ2-1): EAEVAQSPRYKITEKSQAVAFWCDPISGHATLYWYRQILGQGPELLVQFQDESVVDDSQLPKDRFSAERLKGVDSTLKIQPAELGDSAMYLCASSFRGTQITYNEQFFGPGTRLTVL.

This clonotype has at least ten counts. The V call is TRBV9, the J call TRBJ1-4; D unclear. V lost 2 bases and J 8 bases, leaving 10 bases between the germline ends. Per germline, CDR1 SGDLS and CDR2 YYNGEE. This CDR3 spans 13 amino acids. This CDR3 reads CASSVLSGEKLFF. The CDR3 DNA reads TGTGCCAGCAGCGTCTTGTCGGGGGAAAAACTGTTTTTT. The full variable domain, its missing parts supplied by reference TRBV9 and TRBJ1-4, is DSGVTQTPKHLITATGQRVTLRCSPRSGDLSVYWYQQSLDQGLQFLIQYYNGEERAKGNILERFSAQQFPDLHSELNLSSLELGDSALYFCASSVLSGEKLFFGSGTQLSVL.

This clonotype was counted many times. The chain carries TRBV5-5 and TRBJ1-2; D might be TRBD1 (5 bases). The CDR3 is 13 amino acids. Germline V gives CDR1 SGHKS, CDR2 YYEKEE (reference sequence). Trimming pared 4 bases from V and 2 bases from J, leaving 9 bases between. The chain's CDR3 is CASSHDRNYGYTF. The CDR3 DNA reads TGTGCCAGCAGCCACGACAGAAACTATGGCTACACCTTC.

This clonotype occurred many times. CDR3 protein: CASSRVRVSAGELFF. The CDR3 DNA is TGCGCCAGCAGCAGAGTCAGGGTCAGCGCCGGGGAGCTGTTTTTT. The chain recombines TRBV5-1 with TRBJ2-2; D may be TRBD1 (5 bases). Germline V CDR1 and CDR2: SGHRS, YFSETQ. The CDR3 totals 15 residues. Trimming cost V 4 bases and J 6 bases, with 16 bases left between them.

This clonotype appeared many times. This chain links TRBV11-2 with TRBJ2-5; 7 bases align to TRBD2. The CDR3 is made up of 14 amino acids. Germline CDR1 and CDR2: SGHAT and FQNNGV. The ends lost 4 bases at V and 1 base at J; junction bases unmatched: 3. The CDR3 nucleotides read TGTGCCAGCAGCTCCGGACTAGGCCAAGAGACCCAGTACTTC. This codes for CASSSGLGQETQYF.

This clonotype was picked up many times. Written as DNA, the CDR3 is TGTGCCAGCAGACCGGGGGCCGGAAAGAACACTGAAGCTTTCTTT. It yields the protein CASRPGAGKNTEAFF. The chain is built from TRBV12-3 or TRBV12-4 and TRBJ1-1; D perhaps matches TRBD1 (6 bases). The CDR3 is 15 residues long. Trimming took off 6 bases at V and 1 base at J, with 15 bases between the two ends.

This clonotype has a count of ten or more. J is TRBJ1-4 and V is TRBV29-1, with 9 nucleotides matching TRBD1. Germline CDR1 SQVTM, CDR2 ANQGSEA. Trimming removed 7 bases from V and 16 bases from J; junction bases left unmatched: 19. This CDR3 is 14 amino acids long. DNA for the CDR3: TGCAGCGCAAACAGGGGGCGCGGGGCCCTTGTTCAGTTTTTT. Residues: CSANRGRGALVQFF.

In its sample, this clonotype was seen once. A clone one base away is much larger, so this may be a read error. The rearrangement links TRBV7-6 to TRBJ2-1; TRBD1 matches 7 bases. Germline V gene sequence: CDR1 SGHVS, CDR2 FNYEAQ. V shed 1 base and J 2 bases; nucleotides not matched to a gene: 5. This CDR3 has 16 amino acids. The DNA of the CDR3 is TGTGCCAGCAGCTTAGGACAGGGCACCCCCTACAATGAGCAGTTCTTC. This codes for CASSLGQGTPYNEQFF.

Ten or more counts support this clonotype. This chain joins TRBV5-1 and TRBJ2-7; 9 bases agree with TRBD2. Germline V gene lookup returns CDR1 SGHRS and CDR2 YFSETQ. V shed 0 bases and J 5 bases; nucleotides not matched to a gene: 6. CDR3 length: 15 amino acids. The CDR3 DNA reads as TGCGCCAGCAGCTTGGTAACTAGCGGGTTCCACGAGCAGTACTTC. Translated, it gives CASSLVTSGFHEQYF. Full variable domain (rest looked up from reference TRBV5-1 and TRBJ2-7): KAGVTQTPRYLIKTRGQQVTLSCSPISGHRSVSWYQQTPGQGLQFLFEYFSETQRNKGNFPGRFSGRQFSNSRSEMNVSTLELGDSALYLCASSLVTSGFHEQYFGPGTRLTVT.

There are many counts of this clonotype. V is TRBV27 and J is TRBJ1-1; D possibly corresponds to TRBD1 (6 bases). V was pared by 5 bases and J by 0 bases, with 7 bases between. The CDR3 extends over 13 amino acids. Germline V lookup: CDR1 MNHEY, CDR2 SMNVEV (reference sequence). The CDR3: CASSGTMNTEAFF. The CDR3 region has the DNA TGTGCCAGCAGTGGGACAATGAACACTGAAGCTTTCTTT.

This clonotype was counted at least ten times. The V and J genes are TRBV7-9 and TRBJ1-2, with a possible D match to TRBD1 (5 bases). Trimming stripped 2 bases from V and 4 bases from J, with 20 bases between. Germline V gene sequence: CDR1 SEHNR, CDR2 FQNEAQ (reference sequence). The length of the CDR3 is 17 residues. CDR3 protein: CASSLRFGAGLIYGYTF. CDR3 nucleotides: TGTGCCAGCAGCTTAAGGTTTGGGGCAGGTCTGATCTATGGCTACACCTTC.

Ten or more counts support this clonotype. The CDR3 sequence is CASTRLTGDGYTF. CDR3 DNA sequence: TGCGCCAGCACACGATTGACAGGAGATGGCTACACCTTC. The chain carries TRBV5-1 and TRBJ1-2; D possibly corresponds to TRBD1 (6 bases). The CDR3 extends over 13 amino acids. The V end lost 6 bases, the J end lost 6 bases, and 15 bases lay between the germline ends. Germline loops: CDR1 SGHRS, CDR2 YFSETQ.

The J gene is TRBJ2-1, the V gene TRBV20-1, with TRBD2 matching 11 bases. The CDR3 has 15 residues. The V and J ends lost 3 bases and 6 bases, in that order; junction bases with no gene match: 7. The germline CDR1 and CDR2 sequences are DFQATT and SNEGSKA (reference sequence). Written as DNA, the CDR3 is TGCAGTGCTAGTATCCGTAGCGGGGGGGCCAATGAGCAGTTCTTC. Its protein product is CSASIRSGGANEQFF.

Ten or more counts support this clonotype. J is TRBJ2-5 and V is TRBV18, with 8 nucleotides matching TRBD1. The CDR3 loop spans 14 amino acids. The V gene's germline CDR1 is KGHSH and CDR2 LQKENI. J lost 4 bases, V lost 3 bases, and 4 bases had no gene match. The CDR3 coding sequence is TGTGCCAGCTCACCCGGGACAGGAGGAGAGACCCAGTACTTC. Encoded protein: CASSPGTGGETQYF.

This clonotype was detected many times. V and J are TRBV7-9 and TRBJ1-4; tentatively, D is TRBD1 (5 bases). Germline V gene lookup returns CDR1 SEHNR and CDR2 FQNEAQ (reference sequence). The CDR3 runs to 17 residues. V was shortened by 2 bases and J by 0 bases, with 13 bases between the two germline ends. CDR3 protein: CASSLIRRGATNEKLFF. The DNA for the CDR3 is TGTGCCAGCAGCTTAATACGAAGGGGCGCAACTAATGAAAAACTGTTTTTT.

Many counts were recorded for this clonotype. V is TRBV7-9 and J is TRBJ2-3, with unresolved D. The CDR3 consists of 14 residues. V gave up 5 bases and J gave up 1 base, with 10 bases separating them. Looked up from germline, CDR1 is SEHNR and CDR2 is FQNEAQ (reference sequence). The CDR3 is CASSVDRGTDTQYF. The CDR3 DNA reads TGTGCCAGCAGCGTGGACCGAGGCACAGATACGCAGTATTTT.

This clonotype showed up many times. One end of the junction varies from germline; a read error may be responsible. The rearrangement links TRBV5-5 to TRBJ1-2; 7 nucleotides align to TRBD1. The CDR3 extends over 11 amino acids. Germline values: CDR1 SGHKS, CDR2 YYEKEE (reference sequence). This chain's CDR3 is CASSLGGGAYF. CDR3 coding DNA: TGTGCCAGCAGCTTGGGAGGGGGCGCTTACTTC.

There are many counts of this clonotype. The V and J genes are TRBV6-5 and TRBJ1-2, with no clear D. The germline V gene encodes CDR1 MNHEY and CDR2 SVGAGI. The V and J ends lost 5 bases and 1 base respectively, with 8 bases between them. This CDR3 region has 13 residues. The CDR3 DNA reads as TGTGCCAGCAGTACGGTCCATAACTATGGCTACACCTTC. Amino acids: CASSTVHNYGYTF.

This clonotype appeared many times. The V and J genes are TRBV28 and TRBJ1-6; 7 positions match TRBD1. The CDR3 totals 15 residues. CDR1 and CDR2 (germline): MDHEN, SYDVKM. V lost 5 bases and J lost 6; bases outside the gene matches: 7. In nucleotides, the CDR3 is TGTGCCAGCAGTCACAGGGACAGAACTAATTCACCCCTCCACTTT. Translated: CASSHRDRTNSPLHF. The complete variable domain, with remaining parts taken from reference TRBV28 and TRBJ1-6, reads DVKVTQSSRYLVKRTGEKVFLECVQDMDHENMFWYRQDPGLGLRLIYFSYDVKMKEKGDIPEGYSVSREKKERFSLILESASTNQTSMYLCASSHRDRTNSPLHFGNGTRLTVT.

This clonotype was observed a few times. One end of the junction is discordant with germline, which a read error may explain. The rearrangement joins TRBV7-9 to TRBJ1-6, with 8 bases fitting TRBD1. Germline loops: CDR1 SEHNR, CDR2 FQNEAQ (reference sequence). CDR3 length: 15 residues. The CDR3 here is CASSLSDRENSTLNF. The CDR3 DNA reads as TGTGCCAGCAGCTTATCGGACAGGGAGAATTCAACCCTCAACTTT.

This clonotype was recorded many times. The chain joins TRBV12-3 or TRBV12-4 to TRBJ2-7; 8 positions match TRBD1. The trim removed 5 bases at V and 3 bases at J, leaving 9 bases unmatched. This CDR3 region has 15 residues. The CDR3 DNA is TGTGCCAGCAGTCCCGGACAGGGATGGAGCTACGAGCAGTACTTC. It is translated as CASSPGQGWSYEQYF.

This clonotype was recorded many times. The J gene is TRBJ2-3, the V gene TRBV20-1; D is unresolved. This CDR3 is 16 amino acids long. The germline V and J ends were trimmed by 0 bases and 2 bases, with 15 bases remaining between them. From germline, CDR1 is DFQATT and CDR2 SNEGSKA (reference sequence). The CDR3: CSARDRLSRYTDTQYF. The CDR3 nucleotides are TGCAGTGCTAGAGATCGCCTCAGCCGATACACAGATACGCAGTATTTT.

This clonotype occurred a few times. The chain employs TRBV12-2 and TRBJ2-3; the D call in the table, TRBD2, was not verified against the DNA. TRBV12-2 is flagged as a pseudogene. This CDR3 has 20 residues. As DNA, the CDR3 is TGTGCAAGTCGCTTATCCAGATTCCTCCCTAGCGGGGGGTTCACAGATACGCAGTATTTT. The encoded protein is CASRLSRFLPSGGFTDTQYF.

This clonotype was recorded at least ten times. In DNA, the CDR3 is TGCGCCAGCAGCCAAGTGGGGGGTACCGGGGAGCTGTTTTTT. It codes for CASSQVGGTGELFF. V usage is TRBV4-3 and J usage is TRBJ2-2; a weak D match, TRBD2 (6 bases). V lost 1 base and J lost 5, with 8 bases in between. Germline CDR1 reads LGHNA; CDR2 reads YSLEER. This CDR3 has 14 residues.

This clonotype was recorded at least ten times. The chain employs TRBV7-8 and TRBJ1-5; the D gene is possibly TRBD1 (5 bases). There are 13 residues in the CDR3. V dropped 5 bases and J dropped 7 bases, with 12 bases sitting between them. The germline V gene encodes CDR1 SGHVS and CDR2 FQNEAQ. In DNA form, the CDR3 reads TGTGCCAGCAGCCCCTTGTGGGGCCAGCCCCAGCATTTT. As protein: CASSPLWGQPQHF. The complete variable domain, with remaining parts taken from reference TRBV7-8 and TRBJ1-5, reads GAGVSQSPRYKVAKRGQDVALRCDPISGHVSLFWYQQALGQGPEFLTYFQNEAQLDKSGLPSDRFFAERPEGSVSTLKIQRTQQEDSAVYLCASSPLWGQPQHFGDGTRLSIL.

At least ten counts were recorded for this clonotype. The V and J genes are TRBV20-1 and TRBJ2-5, with TRBD2 matching 13 bases. The ends lost 4 bases at V and 5 bases at J; junction bases unmatched: 10. The CDR3 totals 16 residues. Germline CDR1 reads DFQATT; CDR2 reads SNEGSKA (reference sequence). DNA of the CDR3: TGCAGTGCTATCAGACCGGGACTAGCGGGGCTTGAGACCCAGTACTTC. Translating it yields CSAIRPGLAGLETQYF.